This T cell receptor beta chain was recovered during a study of CD8 T cells in ankylosing spondylitis. Study results and caveats: Reported data indicate significant enrichment of disease-linked clones within matched ankylosing spondylitis synovial fluid. Ankylosing spondylitis blood appeared to be characterized by a TCR beta motif of under ten highly homologous variants.

This clonotype has ten or more counts. Its antigen is unknown. TCRdb reprocessed the 5' RACE reads via MiXCR and lists one record per CDR3 protein. The sample lists fewer than 550,000 distinct CDR3 sequences, roughly 5.3% occurring once. CDR1 and CDR2 from the germline V gene are SGHTA and FQGNSA. This CDR3 contains 12 residues. Deletions cut 3 bases from V and 9 bases from J, with 9 bases between. Sequenced material: blood, either unsorted or a sorted T cell fraction (not recorded which). The chain links TRBV7-2 to TRBJ2-1, with no clear D. This TCR derives from a male donor with ankylosing spondylitis. CDR3 coding DNA: TGTGCCAGCAGCTTTAGTTGGGGTGAGCAGTTCTTC. Residues: CASSFSWGEQFF. The variable domain in full, completed from reference TRBV7-2 and TRBJ2-1, reads GAGVSQSPSNKVTEKGKDVELRCDPISGHTALYWYRQSLGQGLEFLIYFQGNSAPDKSGLPSDRFSAERTGGSVSTLTIQRTQQEDSAVYLCASSFSWGEQFFGPGTRLTVL.